This TCR beta chain was retrieved from a study of cytomegalovirus exposure and HLA in healthy donors. Whole-study findings and limits: The tendency of first-cohort TCR clusters to co-occur in the approximately 120 validation repertoires was identified by a subsequent analysis.

Of note for this clone: Its antigen is still unknown.

The repertoire was sequenced with immunoSEQ multiplex PCR; TCRdb's copy has only in-frame clones and lacks some. The data show around 120,000 clones, with roughly 83% seen just once and nearly 5% held by the top ten. This CDR3 has 15 residues. V was clipped by 3 bases and J by 4 bases; unmatched bases: 6. In germline, CDR1 is SGHRS, CDR2 YFSETQ. Sequenced input: PBMCs. The clonotype originates from a man aged 18 to 29 in good health and CMV-seronegative. The chain carries TRBV5-1 and TRBJ2-1; TRBD1 matches 8 bases. The CDR3 nucleotides are TGCGCCAGCAGCTCCGGACAGGGCGCATACAATGAGCAGTTCTTC. This sequence encodes CASSSGQGAYNEQFF.